These T cell receptor beta chains were read from a single sample in a study of cytomegalovirus exposure and HLA in healthy donors. Produced via immunoSEQ multiplex PCR; TCRdb's table is partial and in-frame only. The table has about 130,000 clones, 17% seen once; the top ten hold approximately 2.9%. Sequencing was carried out using PBMCs. These receptors were taken from a female donor in good health and CMV-seropositive. CDR3s leave out the opening cysteine and the closing phenylalanine or tryptophan.

v_gene: TRBV6-6
j_gene: TRBJ2-7
CDR3aa: ASTLMAGAREQY

v_gene: TRBV7-9
j_gene: TRBJ1-1
CDR3aa: ASSRRGNTEAF

v_gene: TRBV29-1
j_gene: TRBJ1-6
CDR3aa: SVQLVGQGNSPLH

v_gene: TRBV4-2
j_gene: TRBJ1-2
CDR3aa: ASSRATGTGGNYGYT

v_gene: TRBV6-5
j_gene: TRBJ1-3
CDR3aa: ASSYSTGTSGNTIY

v_gene: TRBV29-1
j_gene: TRBJ1-5
CDR3aa: SVGGTGDQPQH

v_gene: TRBV19
j_gene: TRBJ1-5
CDR3aa: ASGMGPPYQPQH

v_gene: TRBV30
j_gene: TRBJ2-5
CDR3aa: AWSVRGGETQY

v_gene: TRBV4-2
j_gene: TRBJ2-3
CDR3aa: ASSKTAEDTQY

v_gene: TRBV28
j_gene: TRBJ2-3
CDR3aa: ASREAGQGTDTQY

v_gene: TRBV4-3
j_gene: TRBJ1-1
CDR3aa: ASSHTPDRANTEAF

v_gene: TRBV6-5
j_gene: TRBJ1-5
CDR3aa: ASSPGTGVNQPQH

v_gene: TRBV27
j_gene: TRBJ1-2
CDR3aa: ASSLGGAYGYT

v_gene: TRBV7-2
j_gene: TRBJ1-2
CDR3aa: ASSSGQNYGYT

v_gene: TRBV5-1
j_gene: TRBJ2-1
CDR3aa: ASSLSVSSYNEQF

v_gene: TRBV5-1
j_gene: TRBJ1-1
CDR3aa: ASSLDPGNTEAF

v_gene: TRBV28
j_gene: TRBJ2-5
CDR3aa: ATWSRGDNSLGTQY

v_gene: TRBV5-4
j_gene: TRBJ2-1
CDR3aa: ASSPWSLAGGPNEQF

v_gene: TRBV28
j_gene: TRBJ1-2
CDR3aa: ASTFDGRGTDYGYT

v_gene: TRBV7-2
j_gene: TRBJ2-5
CDR3aa: ASSFFTGQETQY

v_gene: TRBV5-4
j_gene: TRBJ2-7
CDR3aa: ASSPDWNYEQY

v_gene: TRBV4-2
j_gene: TRBJ2-5
CDR3aa: ASSRDRQETQY

v_gene: TRBV6-5
j_gene: TRBJ2-3
CDR3aa: ASSYSGGSTDTQY

v_gene: TRBV18
j_gene: TRBJ2-2
CDR3aa: ASSPGDISGELF

v_gene: TRBV7-8
j_gene: TRBJ1-1
CDR3aa: ASSLVVRGSTEAF

v_gene: TRBV7-8
j_gene: TRBJ2-7
CDR3aa: ASSLEQVLYEQY

v_gene: TRBV10-3
j_gene: TRBJ2-5
CDR3aa: AIRDGGRGVQETQY

v_gene: TRBV5-6
j_gene: TRBJ2-7
CDR3aa: ASSSDRDSNEQY

v_gene: TRBV4-2
j_gene: TRBJ2-7
CDR3aa: ASSQYDFRTGGSYEQY

v_gene: TRBV10-3
j_gene: TRBJ1-5
CDR3aa: AKRETYQPQH

v_gene: TRBV27
j_gene: TRBJ1-5
CDR3aa: ASSTLNQPQH

v_gene: TRBV28
j_gene: TRBJ1-1
CDR3aa: ASRVSGIMNTEAF

v_gene: TRBV7-2
j_gene: TRBJ2-5
CDR3aa: ASSASWVQETQY

v_gene: TRBV5-1
j_gene: TRBJ2-7
CDR3aa: ASSLAGTQYYEQY

v_gene: TRBV18
j_gene: TRBJ1-2
CDR3aa: ASSPQGALNGYT

v_gene: TRBV9
j_gene: TRBJ2-1
CDR3aa: ASSAGQGAFNEQF

v_gene: TRBV5-6
j_gene: TRBJ2-1
CDR3aa: ASSPGQGEQF

v_gene: TRBV5-1
j_gene: TRBJ2-3
CDR3aa: ASSLAGTSASTDTQY

v_gene: TRBV5-5
j_gene: TRBJ1-4
CDR3aa: ASSSRATNEKLF

v_gene: TRBV28
j_gene: TRBJ1-2
CDR3aa: ASISGGNYGYT

v_gene: TRBV19
j_gene: TRBJ1-4
CDR3aa: ASTSGGSNEKLF

v_gene: TRBV7-9
j_gene: TRBJ2-7
CDR3aa: ASSSSSGTGFYEQY

v_gene: TRBV19
j_gene: TRBJ1-2
CDR3aa: ASSSGTAFYGYT

v_gene: TRBV27
j_gene: TRBJ2-3
CDR3aa: ASSLMEGLTTDTQY

v_gene: TRBV6-5
j_gene: TRBJ2-5
CDR3aa: ASSGTLQETQY

v_gene: TRBV30
j_gene: TRBJ1-5
CDR3aa: AWSAGVTQH

v_gene: TRBV30
j_gene: TRBJ2-7
CDR3aa: AWSGSGPYEQY

v_gene: TRBV11-3
j_gene: TRBJ1-2
CDR3aa: ASSLDDYGYT

v_gene: TRBV7-9
j_gene: TRBJ2-7
CDR3aa: ASSLQSRVAYEQY

v_gene: TRBV11-2
j_gene: TRBJ2-1
CDR3aa: ASSSPGLAGAREQF

v_gene: TRBV11-2
j_gene: TRBJ2-7
CDR3aa: ASSFLRDRGVSYEQY

v_gene: TRBV10-1
j_gene: TRBJ2-7
CDR3aa: ASSDPREPYEQY

v_gene: TRBV27
j_gene: TRBJ2-1
CDR3aa: ASSLSVGTSYNEQF

v_gene: TRBV19
j_gene: TRBJ1-2
CDR3aa: ASSIEGRPSYGYT